This T cell receptor beta chain was captured in a study of cytomegalovirus exposure and HLA in healthy donors. For the study at large: Caucasian-associated ancestry cluster membership applied to 75% to 85% of 300 to 450 genotyped donors.

Regarding the study as a whole: Rare TCR sequences dominated, though some public TCRs recurred in many donors.

The CDR3 runs to 14 residues. Germline V gene lookup returns CDR1 MNHEY and CDR2 SVGAGI. V gave up 5 bases and J gave up 6 bases; unmatched junction bases: 7. This clone was seen only once. Its specificity is not known. PCR primers comprised 60 Vbeta and 13 Jbeta primers. Produced via immunoSEQ multiplex PCR; TCRdb's table is partial and in-frame only. The sample yields about 190,000 clones, roughly four fifths seen once. J is TRBJ2-7 and V is TRBV6-5; 10 bases map to TRBD1. The sequenced material came from PBMCs. This clonotype was sampled from a man aged 45-65 years in good health and CMV-seronegative. CDR3 sequence: CASSTDRGSGEQYF. CDR3 nucleotide sequence: TGTGCCAGCAGTACGGACAGGGGGAGCGGCGAGCAGTACTTC.